The rows below give T cell receptor beta chains drawn from one sample of a study of a mutant IDH1 vaccine in newly diagnosed glioma. Profiled with immunoSEQ multiplex PCR; TCRdb holds only in-frame clones, not every one. The table has under 75,000 clones, about nine tenths seen once. The sample here was PBMCs, taken from a glioma patient treated with radiotherapy, temozolomide or both. The receptors originated from a middle-aged man with glioma. CDR3s include the opening cysteine and the closing phenylalanine or tryptophan. The D gene is left open where the match is weak. Clone size is not always given. Where it is, it says once, few, many or a class for expanded clones.

size	D	V	J	DNA	CDR3
once	TRBD2	TRBV9	TRBJ2-5	TGTGCCAGCTCGACTAGCGGGAGTCGGGAGACCCAGTACTTC	CASSTSGSRETQYF
NA	NA	TRBV30	TRBJ2-7	TGTGCCTGGAGTGTCGACCGAATACAGGGTAACGAGCAGTACTTC	CAWSVDRIQGNEQYF
NA	TRBD1	TRBV5-8	TRBJ1-2	TGTGCCAGCAGTCGAGGACAGGAGGGCTATGGCTACACCTTC	CASSRGQEGYGYTF
NA	NA	TRBV5-1	TRBJ1-5	TGCGCCAGCAGCTTGAGAGGGGGGGACCAGCCCCAGCATTTT	CASSLRGGDQPQHF
NA	NA	TRBV9	TRBJ2-7	TGTGCCAGCAGCCCGGGGCCGCCCTACGAGCAGTACTTC	CASSPGPPYEQYF
NA	NA	TRBV5-5	TRBJ2-3	TGTGCCAGCAGCTTGGACTGGAGCACAGATACGCAGTATTTT	CASSLDWSTDTQYF
NA	TRBD2	TRBV6-4	TRBJ2-1	TGTGCCAGCAGTGAAGGGACTAGCGGCTACACTGAGCAGTTCTTC	CASSEGTSGYTEQFF
NA	NA	TRBV6-1	TRBJ1-5	TGTGCCAGCAGTGAACAGCCTATGAATCAGCCCCAGCATTTT	CASSEQPMNQPQHF
NA	NA	TRBV27	TRBJ2-3	TGTGCCAGCAGTTTCCTCCCAGGCGGGGCAGATACGCAGTATTTT	CASSFLPGGADTQYF
NA	TRBD1	TRBV18	TRBJ1-5	TGTGCCAGCTCAGAAACAGGGGGCTATAGCAATCAGCCCCAGCATTTT	CASSETGGYSNQPQHF
NA	NA	TRBV4-3	TRBJ1-2	TGCGCCAGCAGCCAAGATCGGAACAGGCTCTATGGCTACACCTTC	CASSQDRNRLYGYTF
NA	TRBD2	TRBV7-2	TRBJ2-5	TGTGCCAGCAGCCATATGGGAGCGGGAAGGGGTTGGGAGACCCAGTACTTC	CASSHMGAGRGWETQYF
once	TRBD1	TRBV27	TRBJ2-7	TGTGCCAGCAGTTTAGCCCCAGGGGGCCTCCCCTACGAGCAGTACTTC	CASSLAPGGLPYEQYF
NA	NA	TRBV19	TRBJ1-5	TGTGCCAGTAGTATTGATAGGGCGAGCAATCAGCCCCAGCATTTT	CASSIDRASNQPQHF
NA	TRBD2	TRBV28	TRBJ2-5	TGTGCCAGCAGTTTATGGGCGGGGACTAGCGGGGCCTTTGAGACCCAGTACTTC	CASSLWAGTSGAFETQYF
NA	TRBD1	TRBV7-9	TRBJ1-2	TGTGCCAGCAGCTTCGGACAGGGATCCTATGGCTACACCTTC	CASSFGQGSYGYTF
NA	NA	TRBV28	TRBJ1-6	TGTGCCAGCAGTTTTCTGGGGGGGTCACCCCTCCACTTT	CASSFLGGSPLHF
once	NA	TRBV5-1	TRBJ2-2	TGCGCCAGCAGCTTGAGGGGGGACACCGGGGAGCTGTTTTTT	CASSLRGDTGELFF
NA	NA	TRBV5-8	TRBJ2-3	TGTGCCAGCAGAAAGGGACTGTGGACTGCGACACGAAATTCAGATACGCAGTATTTT	CASRKGLWTATRNSDTQYF
NA	TRBD2	TRBV5-4	TRBJ2-4	TGTGCCAGCAGCTTGGCCGGCCGACTAGCGGGAGGGCCGGCCAAAAACATTCAGTACTTC	CASSLAGRLAGGPAKNIQYF
NA	NA	TRBV6-1	TRBJ1-6	TGTGCCAGCAGTGAAGTGTTAGGGCGGGCAAGGGCCTATAATTCACCCCTCCACTTT	CASSEVLGRARAYNSPLHF
NA	TRBD1	TRBV7-2	TRBJ1-5	TGTGCCAGCAGCTCCGGACAGGGAACTAATCAGCCCCAGCATTTT	CASSSGQGTNQPQHF
NA	NA	TRBV7-2	TRBJ1-2	TGTGCCAGCAGCTCCGGGACACGGCTAGTAGGCTACACCTTC	CASSSGTRLVGYTF
NA	NA	TRBV10-1	TRBJ1-5	TGCGCCAGCAGTGAAGGAGATAGCAATCAGCCCCAGCATTTT	CASSEGDSNQPQHF
NA	TRBD1	TRBV5-5	TRBJ2-5	TGTGCCAGCAGCTTGATGGGACAGGGACGTGGAGAGACCCAGTACTTC	CASSLMGQGRGETQYF
NA	TRBD2	TRBV29-1	TRBJ2-5	TGCAGCGTTGAAGATCTAGGGACTAGCGGGAGAGAGACCCAGTACTTC	CSVEDLGTSGRETQYF
NA	NA	TRBV9	TRBJ1-4	TGTGCCAGCAGCGTAGCTGTGGGTCCTAATGAAAAACTGTTTTTT	CASSVAVGPNEKLFF
NA	NA	TRBV6-6	TRBJ1-1	TGTGCCAGCAGTTACCCGGGGACGAGGCTGGACACTGAAGCTTTCTTT	CASSYPGTRLDTEAFF
NA	NA	TRBV30	TRBJ2-1	TGTGCCTGGAGTGTACTCGGCAATGAGCAGTTCTTC	CAWSVLGNEQFF
once	NA	TRBV5-6	TRBJ2-7	TGTGCCAGCAGCTTGGGGCAGCCCGGGCAGCAGTACTTC	CASSLGQPGQQYF
NA	NA	TRBV7-2	TRBJ1-1	TGTGCCAGCAGCCTTGCCCCGGGGGGCGCGGTCTCCACTGAAGCTTTCTTT	CASSLAPGGAVSTEAFF
once	NA	TRBV27	TRBJ2-7	TGTGCCAGCAGTTTATATCCAGGACGAACCTGGGAGCAGTACTTC	CASSLYPGRTWEQYF
NA	NA	TRBV5-1	TRBJ1-3	TGCGCCAGCAGCTCCACCGACAGGCAGGCCAGCTCTGGAAACACCATATATTTT	CASSSTDRQASSGNTIYF
NA	NA	TRBV5-1	TRBJ2-6	TGCGCCAGCAGCCGGGGGCCGACAGGGATTAGCTCTGGGGCCAACGTCCTGACTTTC	CASSRGPTGISSGANVLTF
NA	NA	TRBV19	TRBJ1-1	TGTGCCAGTAGTAATGGAGGACAAAACACTGAAGCTTTCTTT	CASSNGGQNTEAFF
NA	NA	TRBV30	TRBJ2-7	TGTGCCTGGAGTGTACAACGGTTCGGGGAGCAGTACTTC	CAWSVQRFGEQYF
NA	NA	TRBV7-9	TRBJ1-2	TGTGCCAGCAGGGCATTAGGACAGAATGGCTACACCTTC	CASRALGQNGYTF
NA	TRBD2	TRBV27	TRBJ2-7	TGTGCCAGCAGTTTGGCTAGCGGGGACTACGAGCAGTACTTC	CASSLASGDYEQYF
NA	TRBD1	TRBV5-1	TRBJ2-6	TGCGCCAGCAGCTTGTCGGGACAGGGGAGTACTGGGGCCAACGTCCTGACTTTC	CASSLSGQGSTGANVLTF
NA	NA	TRBV6-5	TRBJ2-3	TGTGCCAGCAGTTTGCGGCAGAGCACCACAGATACGCAGTATTTT	CASSLRQSTTDTQYF
NA	NA	TRBV5-6	TRBJ1-3	TGTGCCAGCAGCTGGGGCCCCCAGGACAGAGGAAACACCATATATTTT	CASSWGPQDRGNTIYF
NA	NA	TRBV10-3	TRBJ1-2	TGTGCCATCAGTGAGTCAGGGGAAGGGAACTATGGCTACACCTTC	CAISESGEGNYGYTF
NA	NA	TRBV4-2	TRBJ1-2	TGTGCCAGCAGCCAAGAAGTTGGGGAACGGGGATATGGCTACACCTTC	CASSQEVGERGYGYTF
NA	NA	TRBV5-1	TRBJ1-1	TGCGCCAGCAGCTTGCAGGAAAAAAGGAACACTGAAGCTTTCTTT	CASSLQEKRNTEAFF
NA	NA	TRBV7-9	TRBJ2-3	TGTGCCAGCGGCCTAGGCCGGGGGACAGATACGCAGTATTTT	CASGLGRGTDTQYF
NA	NA	TRBV6-6	TRBJ1-5	TGTGCCAGCAGCTCACTTCCCTATAGCAATCAGCCCCAGCATTTT	CASSSLPYSNQPQHF
NA	NA	TRBV19	TRBJ1-2	TGTGCCAGTAGTTCGCTTCAGAGGACTTATGGCTACACCTTC	CASSSLQRTYGYTF
NA	NA	TRBV10-3	TRBJ2-7	TGTGCCATCAGTGAATTGAAGTCTTCCTACGAGCAGTACTTC	CAISELKSSYEQYF
NA	NA	TRBV2	TRBJ2-1	TGTGCCAGCAGTGAAGAGTGGAATGAGCAGTTCTTC	CASSEEWNEQFF
NA	NA	TRBV4-3	TRBJ1-1	TGCGCCAGCAGCCAAGATCCGGGGATAGACACTGAAGCTTTCTTT	CASSQDPGIDTEAFF
NA	TRBD2	TRBV7-9	TRBJ2-7	TGTGCCAGCAGCTCAGCGGGGCTCGCCTACGAGCAGTACTTC	CASSSAGLAYEQYF
NA	NA	TRBV27	TRBJ2-7	TGTGCCAGCAGTTTATCGAGGGCAGACCGCGAGCAGTACTTC	CASSLSRADREQYF
NA	TRBD1	TRBV6-1	TRBJ2-7	TGTGCCAGCAGATTAAGGGACAGCAGCTCCTACGAGCAGTACTTC	CASRLRDSSSYEQYF
once	NA	TRBV5-1	TRBJ1-1	TGCGCCAGCAGCTTGAGTGTATCCAACACTGAAGCTTTCTTT	CASSLSVSNTEAFF
NA	NA	TRBV7-9	TRBJ2-7	TGTGCCAGCAGCTTAGGTTCAACAGGGCCCTACGAGCAGTACTTC	CASSLGSTGPYEQYF